These T cell receptor beta chains were read from a single sample in a study of blood T cells in healthy people across ages. TCRdb re-derived calls from the 5' RACE reads in MiXCR, one entry per CDR3 protein. The sample consists of 630,000 or so distinct CDR3 sequences, about 30% of them appearing once. The specimen sequenced was blood. These receptor sequences come from a woman older than 75 in good health. Each CDR3 is given with its conserved first and last residue. Fields, in order: D gene, clone size, J gene, V gene, CDR3 DNA, CDR3 protein. D genes are given only for firm matches. Clone size is not always given. Where it is, it says once, few, many or a class for expanded clones.

D gene: .
clone size: .
J gene: TRBJ2-7
V gene: TRBV27
CDR3 DNA: TGTGCCAGCAGTTTCGGTCAGGGATACAATGAGCAGTACTTC
CDR3 protein: CASSFGQGYNEQYF

D gene: .
clone size: many
J gene: TRBJ2-5
V gene: TRBV6-2/TRBV6-3
CDR3 DNA: TGTGCCAGCAGCGACCACCTGGAAGAGACCCAGTACTTC
CDR3 protein: CASSDHLEETQYF

D gene: TRBD2
clone size: many
J gene: TRBJ2-1
V gene: TRBV7-9
CDR3 DNA: TGTGCCAGCAGCTTAAGGATGATGAGCGGGGGCCACAATGAGCAGTTCTTC
CDR3 protein: CASSLRMMSGGHNEQFF

D gene: TRBD1
clone size: .
J gene: TRBJ1-5
V gene: TRBV11-2
CDR3 DNA: TGTGCCAGCAGCTTACACGGGACAGGCAATCAGCCCCAGCATTTT
CDR3 protein: CASSLHGTGNQPQHF

D gene: .
clone size: many
J gene: TRBJ1-2
V gene: TRBV7-2
CDR3 DNA: TGTGCCAGCAGCTTAGGAACGGTGGGAGGCTACACCTTC
CDR3 protein: CASSLGTVGGYTF

D gene: .
clone size: .
J gene: TRBJ1-5
V gene: TRBV4-1
CDR3 DNA: TGCGCCGGCAGCCCCGGGACATTTAGCAATCAGCCCCAGCATTTT
CDR3 protein: CAGSPGTFSNQPQHF

D gene: TRBD1
clone size: few
J gene: TRBJ2-5
V gene: TRBV7-8
CDR3 DNA: TGTGCCAGCAGCTTAGCGCGGGCAGGGGGCTACCTCTACAATGAGCAGTACTTC
CDR3 protein: CASSLARAGGYLYNEQYF

D gene: TRBD2
clone size: .
J gene: TRBJ2-3
V gene: TRBV20-1
CDR3 DNA: TGCAGTGCTAGAGATTTCGGGGGACTAGGATCCACAGATACGCAGTATTTT
CDR3 protein: CSARDFGGLGSTDTQYF

D gene: TRBD1
clone size: many
J gene: TRBJ1-4
V gene: TRBV2
CDR3 DNA: TGTGCCAGCAGTGAAGAGGACAGGCCCCGGGAAAAACTGTTTTTT
CDR3 protein: CASSEEDRPREKLFF

D gene: .
clone size: few
J gene: TRBJ2-3
V gene: TRBV7-8
CDR3 DNA: TGTGCCAGTTTGGGGGGGGGGGCCGTTCCCGGTACGCAGTATTTT
CDR3 protein: CASLGGGAVPGTQYF

D gene: .
clone size: .
J gene: TRBJ1-5
V gene: TRBV5-1
CDR3 DNA: TGCGCCAGCAGCTTGGTGGGGGAGAGCAATCAGCCCCAGCATTTT
CDR3 protein: CASSLVGESNQPQHF

D gene: TRBD1
clone size: .
J gene: TRBJ1-4
V gene: TRBV7-2
CDR3 DNA: TGTGCCAGCAGCCCTACAGGGGGCCGCGACGGAAAACTGTTTTTT
CDR3 protein: CASSPTGGRDGKLFF

D gene: .
clone size: many
J gene: TRBJ2-1
V gene: TRBV5-1
CDR3 DNA: TGCGCCAGCAGCCGCCAGGGCAATGAGCAGTTCTTC
CDR3 protein: CASSRQGNEQFF

D gene: TRBD1
clone size: .
J gene: TRBJ1-1
V gene: TRBV20-1
CDR3 DNA: TGCAGTGCCAACCACGGGACAGGGGGCACTGAAGCTTTCTTT
CDR3 protein: CSANHGTGGTEAFF

D gene: .
clone size: many
J gene: TRBJ2-5
V gene: TRBV5-1
CDR3 DNA: TGCGCCAGCAGCTTGGAACCCGGACACGGCCAAGAGACCCAGTACTTC
CDR3 protein: CASSLEPGHGQETQYF

D gene: .
clone size: .
J gene: TRBJ2-5
V gene: TRBV7-6
CDR3 DNA: TGTGCCAGCAGCTTAGGGGAGGGGGCGACCCAGTACTTC
CDR3 protein: CASSLGEGATQYF

D gene: TRBD1
clone size: many
J gene: TRBJ2-6
V gene: TRBV12-3/TRBV12-4
CDR3 DNA: TGTGCCAGCAGTTTGGACAGGGGCACCATAAGCAAGGGGGCCAACGTCCTGACTTTC
CDR3 protein: CASSLDRGTISKGANVLTF

D gene: .
clone size: few
J gene: TRBJ2-1
V gene: TRBV6-6
CDR3 DNA: TGTGCCAGCAGTTCCGACTGCTGGGAGCAGTTCTTC
CDR3 protein: CASSSDCWEQFF

D gene: .
clone size: few
J gene: TRBJ1-1
V gene: TRBV7-9
CDR3 DNA: TGTGCCAGCAGCTTTCGGACGGGGTTGAACACTGAAGCTTTCTTT
CDR3 protein: CASSFRTGLNTEAFF

D gene: TRBD2
clone size: many
J gene: TRBJ2-3
V gene: TRBV20-1
CDR3 DNA: TGCAGTGCTAGCCAGGGTAGCGGGGGGGCCGGTGGAGATACGCAGTATTTT
CDR3 protein: CSASQGSGGAGGDTQYF

D gene: .
clone size: many
J gene: TRBJ2-7
V gene: TRBV5-1
CDR3 DNA: TGCGCCAGCAGCTTGGAACCGGTTCCCTACGAGCAGTACTTC
CDR3 protein: CASSLEPVPYEQYF

D gene: TRBD1
clone size: .
J gene: TRBJ2-6
V gene: TRBV27
CDR3 DNA: TGTGCCAGCAGTCAGGACAGGACCTCTGGGGCCAACGTCCTGACTTTC
CDR3 protein: CASSQDRTSGANVLTF

D gene: TRBD1
clone size: many
J gene: TRBJ1-6
V gene: TRBV20-1
CDR3 DNA: TGCAGTGCTAGAGACCGGACAGGGGGAAATTCACCCCTCCACTTT
CDR3 protein: CSARDRTGGNSPLHF

D gene: TRBD2
clone size: .
J gene: TRBJ2-3
V gene: TRBV5-5
CDR3 DNA: TGTGCCAGCAGCCTTAGCGGGGGGGCCGTGGGAGATACGCAGTATTTT
CDR3 protein: CASSLSGGAVGDTQYF

D gene: .
clone size: .
J gene: TRBJ2-7
V gene: TRBV28
CDR3 DNA: TGTGCCAGCAGTAGCTGGGGCGCAGGGTACGAGCAGTACTTC
CDR3 protein: CASSSWGAGYEQYF

D gene: TRBD2
clone size: .
J gene: TRBJ2-3
V gene: TRBV4-2
CDR3 DNA: TGTGCCAGCAGCCATGGGGCTAGCGGGGAGCTCGATACGCAGTATTTT
CDR3 protein: CASSHGASGELDTQYF

D gene: TRBD1
clone size: .
J gene: TRBJ1-4
V gene: TRBV20-1
CDR3 DNA: TGCAGTGCTAAGCAAGGACAGGGCGGTTATAATGAAAAACTGTTTTTT
CDR3 protein: CSAKQGQGGYNEKLFF

D gene: TRBD1
clone size: few
J gene: TRBJ2-2
V gene: TRBV7-3
CDR3 DNA: TGTGCCAGCAGCACATGGACAGGGTCTTTCGGGGAGCTGTTTTTT
CDR3 protein: CASSTWTGSFGELFF

D gene: .
clone size: once
J gene: TRBJ2-4
V gene: TRBV20-1
CDR3 DNA: TGCAGTGCTAATAGTCCGGTGGCCAAAAACATTCAGTACTTC
CDR3 protein: CSANSPVAKNIQYF

D gene: TRBD2
clone size: many
J gene: TRBJ2-3
V gene: TRBV20-1
CDR3 DNA: TGCAGTGCTAATGAGCGGGGGGTTACAGATACGCAGTATTTT
CDR3 protein: CSANERGVTDTQYF

D gene: .
clone size: many
J gene: TRBJ2-3
V gene: TRBV7-9
CDR3 DNA: TGTGCCAGCAGCTGGTGGGGGGCCAACACAGATACGCAGTATTTT
CDR3 protein: CASSWWGANTDTQYF

D gene: TRBD2
clone size: many
J gene: TRBJ2-3
V gene: TRBV15
CDR3 DNA: TGTGCCACCAGCAGTAGACTAGCGGGGGACACAGATACGCAGTATTTT
CDR3 protein: CATSSRLAGDTDTQYF

D gene: .
clone size: .
J gene: TRBJ1-1
V gene: TRBV3-1
CDR3 DNA: TGTGCCAGCAGCCAAGGGGTCGGGAGACAAGGCCCTGAAGCTTTCTTT
CDR3 protein: CASSQGVGRQGPEAFF

D gene: .
clone size: many
J gene: TRBJ1-5
V gene: TRBV5-1
CDR3 DNA: TGCGCCAGCAGCCCCTCGGATATCCACCAACAGCCCCAGCATTTT
CDR3 protein: CASSPSDIHQQPQHF